Following are 5 T cell receptor beta chains from one sample sequenced in a study of blood T cell repertoires in COVID-19 (dated by TCRdb to 2018 to 2020). The library was produced with the immunoSEQ multiplex PCR assay. TCRdb stores this immuneACCESS table with in-frame sequences only. Part of the clones is absent; in the studies checked, under half of the shortfall reflects unresolved V genes, and no reason is known for the rest. The sample includes 250,000 to 300,000 clones, with roughly nine tenths observed a single time. 3.6% of the sample goes to the ten largest clones. The sequenced sample was peripheral blood. Receptor source: a man aged 18 to 29 with active or convalescent COVID-19.

The genes are TRBV6-6 and TRBJ1-2, with D maybe TRBD1 (6 bases). Trimming took off 6 bases at V and 4 bases at J, with 15 bases between the two ends. Looked up from germline, CDR1 is MNHNY and CDR2 is SVGAGI (reference sequence). The CDR3 length is 14 residues. CDR3 DNA sequence: TGTGCCAGCAGGAGGGGGTTCGGGACCTATGGCTACACCTTC. Its translation is CASRRGFGTYGYTF.

V usage is TRBV11-2 and J usage is TRBJ1-2; 7 bases agree with TRBD1. The J segment lost 4 bases and the V segment lost 1 base, leaving 6 bases of the junction unmatched. Germline assignment: CDR1 SGHAT and CDR2 FQNNGV. This CDR3 is built from 15 residues. The CDR3 is CASSLGPGQIYGYTF. The DNA of the CDR3 is TGTGCCAGCAGCTTAGGTCCGGGACAGATCTATGGCTACACCTTC.

This chain joins TRBV7-2 and TRBJ2-1; 10 bases map to TRBD2. This CDR3 is built from 14 residues. Germline assignment: CDR1 SGHTA and CDR2 FQGNSA. With V trimmed by 4 bases and J by 7 bases, 4 bases remained unmatched. The CDR3 sequence is CASSSGLAENEQFF. The CDR3 bases are TGTGCCAGCAGCTCAGGACTAGCGGAGAATGAGCAGTTCTTC.

The V and J genes are TRBV5-6 and TRBJ1-6, with a tentative D call TRBD1 (5 bases). Germline V gives CDR1 SGHDT, CDR2 YYEEEE. This CDR3 spans 17 amino acids. Trimming removed 4 bases from V and 0 bases from J, with 14 bases in between. For the CDR3, the DNA is TGTGCCAGCAGCGAATGGGGCCCCCACTCCTATAATTCACCCCTCCACTTT. Translation gives CASSEWGPHSYNSPLHF.

This CDR3 is CASSQEGRDRGSSRVNLEKLFF. The CDR3, as DNA: TGTGCCAGCAGCCAGGAGGGACGGGACAGGGGGTCGAGTAGAGTCAATCTTGAAAAACTGTTTTTT. The rearrangement uses TRBV3-1 (or the pseudogene TRBV3-2) and TRBJ1-4; 11 bases fit TRBD1. Germline V gene lookup returns CDR1 LGHDT and CDR2 YNNKEL (reference sequence). This CDR3 comprises 22 residues. Losses at the gene ends were 3 bases for V and 7 bases for J; bases not matched to a gene: 25.